A single sample gave rise to the 7 T cell receptor beta chains below, sequenced in a study of blood T cell repertoires in COVID-19. Assay: immunoSEQ multiplex PCR; the TCRdb copy retains only in-frame clones and omits some. The data hold some 100,000 clones, with roughly 84% observed a single time. Source material: peripheral blood. These receptors were collected from a woman between 50 and 59 years old with acute or convalescent COVID-19.

The rearrangement uses TRBV3-1 (or the pseudogene TRBV3-2) and TRBJ2-7; possible D gene TRBD2, 5 bases. Germline lookup yields CDR1 LGHDT and CDR2 YNNKEL (reference sequence). The V gene lost 4 bases and the J gene lost 7 bases, with 14 bases spanning the gap. CDR3 length: 13 amino acids. The CDR3 bases are TGTGCCAGCAGCCCCAACCGCCAGCGGGAGCAGTACTTC. Translating it yields CASSPNRQREQYF.

The CDR3 bases are TGCAGCGTTGCCGGGGCCTACGAGCAGTACTTC. This gives the protein CSVAGAYEQYF. V is TRBV29-1 and J is TRBJ2-7; a weak D match, TRBD2 (5 bases). The CDR3 runs to 11 residues. V was cut by 4 bases and J by 2 bases, with 6 bases left in between. CDR1 and CDR2 (germline): SQVTM, ANQGSEA.

The genes are TRBV5-4 and TRBJ1-2, with TRBD1 matching 9 bases. This CDR3 region has 14 residues. Germline-derived CDR1 and CDR2 are SGHNT and YYREEE (reference sequence). The V gene end was trimmed by 5 bases and the J gene end by 4 bases; junction bases not matched to a gene: 6. For the CDR3, the DNA is TGTGCCAGCAGAACCGGGACAGGGAGCTATGGCTACACCTTC. This codes for CASRTGTGSYGYTF.

The V gene is TRBV10-1, the J gene TRBJ1-5; 9 bases are shared with TRBD1. Trimming at V came to 9 bases and at J to 1 base, leaving 4 bases not matched to a gene. This CDR3 has 14 residues. Germline assignment: CDR1 WNHNN and CDR2 SYGVQD (reference sequence). The CDR3 loop is CARRTGESNQPQHF. The CDR3 bases are TGCGCCAGGAGGACAGGGGAAAGCAATCAGCCCCAGCATTTT.

The chain uses TRBV6-5 and TRBJ1-2, with 7 bases aligning to TRBD1. This CDR3 has 14 residues. The germline CDR1 and CDR2 sequences are MNHEY and SVGAGI. J gave up 7 bases and V 7 bases, and 12 bases lay outside the gene matches. The CDR3 region is CASNRDSRFAGYTF. The CDR3 DNA is TGTGCCAGCAATCGGGACAGCCGGTTCGCTGGCTACACCTTC.

The rearrangement joins TRBV5-4 to TRBJ2-3; 11 nucleotides align to TRBD2. CDR3 length equals 16 residues. Germline trimming cut 0 bases from V and 5 bases from J; bases unmatched to any gene: 5. Germline values: CDR1 SGHNT, CDR2 YYREEE (reference sequence). In DNA form, the CDR3 reads TGTGCCAGCAGCTTGGGGGTACTAGCGGGGGAAGATACGCAGTATTTT. This codes for CASSLGVLAGEDTQYF.

The chain couples TRBV27 to TRBJ1-2; 8 bases are shared with TRBD1. This CDR3 is 14 amino acids long. After removal of 5 bases from V and 6 bases from J, the junction contained 8 bases not matched to a gene. Germline V gene lookup returns CDR1 MNHEY and CDR2 SMNVEV (reference sequence). In DNA, the CDR3 is TGTGCCAGCAGTCTCACGACAGGGGTAGATGGCTACACCTTC. Protein product: CASSLTTGVDGYTF.